This TCR beta chain originates from a study of tumor-infiltrating lymphocytes in glioblastoma multiforme. Study-wide findings and caveats: The T cells in this sample were not sorted into functional subsets. Just one glioblastoma patient contributed to the TCR-mutation comparison.

This CDR3 spans 12 amino acids. V lost 5 bases, J lost 9 bases, and 3 bases stayed unmatched. Germline V gene data show CDR1 as PRHDT and CDR2 as FYEKMQ (reference sequence). TCRB libraries came from RNA via three nested multiplex PCR rounds. Input was approximately 0.5 ug total RNA, reverse-transcribed with a C-beta primer. No unique molecular identifiers were described for these TCRB libraries. MiXCR, applied by TCRdb to the multiplex PCR reads, yields one record per CDR3 protein. The sample has 7,500 to 10,000 distinct CDR3 sequences, less than 75% seen once. Within the sample, this clonotype is medium-sized. Its antigen is unknown.

The TCR sequence derives from a male donor with glioblastoma. Specimen: brain tumor tissue. The chain uses TRBV13 and TRBJ2-1; 8 bases fit TRBD2. The chain's CDR3 is CASSVSGTEQFF. The CDR3 region has the DNA TGTGCCAGCAGCGTTAGCGGGACTGAGCAGTTCTTC. The full variable domain, completed using reference TRBV13 and TRBJ2-1, is AAGVIQSPRHLIKEKRETATLKCYPIPRHDTVYWYQQGPGQDPQFLISFYEKMQSDKGSIPDRFSAQQFSDYHSELNMSSLELGDSALYFCASSVSGTEQFFGPGTRLTVL.